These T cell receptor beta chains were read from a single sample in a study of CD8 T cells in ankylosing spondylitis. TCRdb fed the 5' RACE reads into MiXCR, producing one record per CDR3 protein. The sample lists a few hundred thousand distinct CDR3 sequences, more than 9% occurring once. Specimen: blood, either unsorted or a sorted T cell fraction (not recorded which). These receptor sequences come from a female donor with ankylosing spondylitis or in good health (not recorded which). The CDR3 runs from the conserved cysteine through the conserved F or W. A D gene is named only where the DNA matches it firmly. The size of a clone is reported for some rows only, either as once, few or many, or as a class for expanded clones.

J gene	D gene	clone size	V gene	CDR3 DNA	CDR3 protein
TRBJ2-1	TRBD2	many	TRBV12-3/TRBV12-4	TGTGCCAGCAGTTTCGGACTAGCGGGCCCTTACAATGAGCAGTTCTTC	CASSFGLAGPYNEQFF
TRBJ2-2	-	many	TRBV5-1	TGCGCCAGCAGCTTCCCGGACACCGGGGAGCTGTTTTTT	CASSFPDTGELFF
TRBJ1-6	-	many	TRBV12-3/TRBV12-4	TGTGCCAGCAGCCCCCAGACCGGGACCCTCCACTTT	CASSPQTGTLHF
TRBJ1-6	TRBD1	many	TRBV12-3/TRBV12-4	TGTGCCAGCAGTCCGGGACAGGGCGCACCCCTCCACTTT	CASSPGQGAPLHF
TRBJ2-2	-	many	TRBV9	TGTGCCAGCAGCGGGCGGGAGCTGTTTTTT	CASSGRELFF
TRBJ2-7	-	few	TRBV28	TGTGCCAGCATTGGGTACTCCTACGAGCAGTACTTC	CASIGYSYEQYF
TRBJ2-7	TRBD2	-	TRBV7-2	TGTGCCAGCAGCTTAGCGCCGCGAGGAAGCGGGAGGGCCCGGGCTGACTACGAGCAGTACTTC	CASSLAPRGSGRARADYEQYF
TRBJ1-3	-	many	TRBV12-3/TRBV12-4	TGTGCCAGCAGTCAAAGGGTTGGGAGCTCTGGAAACACCATATATTTT	CASSQRVGSSGNTIYF
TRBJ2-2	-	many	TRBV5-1	TGCGCCAGCTCCCGGGATTTCAACGGGGAGCTGTTTTTT	CASSRDFNGELFF
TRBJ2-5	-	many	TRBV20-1	TGCAGTGCTATGGGGCAGTACCAAGAGACCCAGTACTTC	CSAMGQYQETQYF
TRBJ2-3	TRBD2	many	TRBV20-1	TGCAGTGCTGGGGCTAGCGGGAGAGTAGATACGCAGTATTTT	CSAGASGRVDTQYF
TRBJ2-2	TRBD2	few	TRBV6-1	TGTGCCAGCAGTGCTACTAGCGGGAGAGGGACCGGGGAGCTGTTTTTT	CASSATSGRGTGELFF
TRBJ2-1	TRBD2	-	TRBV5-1	TGCGCCAGCAGCTTGACCCAGCGGGAGGGGTACAATGAGCAGTTCTTC	CASSLTQREGYNEQFF
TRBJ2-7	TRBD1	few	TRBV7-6	TGTGCCAGCAGCCCCGACCCCACAGGGGTGTACGAGCAGTACTTC	CASSPDPTGVYEQYF
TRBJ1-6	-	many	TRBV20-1	TGCAGTGCTAGAGCAGCAGGGGAAGCTTCACCCCTCCACTTT	CSARAAGEASPLHF
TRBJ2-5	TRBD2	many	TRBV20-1	TGCAGTGCTACTAGCGGGGGGTTCCAAGAGACCCAGTACTTC	CSATSGGFQETQYF
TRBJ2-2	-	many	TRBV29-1	TGCAGCGTCGAACCCCGCCAGAGGATGATTTTT	CSVEPRQRMIF
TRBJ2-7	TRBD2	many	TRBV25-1	TGTGCCAGCACCGAAAGCGGGGGGGCCTACGAGCAGTACTTC	CASTESGGAYEQYF
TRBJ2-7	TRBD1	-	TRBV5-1	TGCGCCAGCAGCTTGTCGGGGACAGACCCCTACGAGCAGTACTTC	CASSLSGTDPYEQYF
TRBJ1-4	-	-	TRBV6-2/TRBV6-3	TGTGCCAGCAGTTACCCCGACCCCGATGAAAAACTGTTTTTT	CASSYPDPDEKLFF
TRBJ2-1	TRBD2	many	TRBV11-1	TGTGCCAGCAGCTTAATAGAGGACTATGGCGGGAGTAGGAATGAGCAGTTCTTC	CASSLIEDYGGSRNEQFF
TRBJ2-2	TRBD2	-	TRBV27	TGTGCCAGCACCCAAAAGGGGAGGGCCTACGCCGGGGAGCTGTTTTTT	CASTQKGRAYAGELFF
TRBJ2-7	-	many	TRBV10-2	TGCGCCAGCAGTGAGAGGGTGAGGTACGAGCAGTACTTC	CASSERVRYEQYF
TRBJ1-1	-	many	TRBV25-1	TGTGCCAGCAGTCTCGGCCGGGGGAACATGAACACTGAAGCTTTCTTT	CASSLGRGNMNTEAFF
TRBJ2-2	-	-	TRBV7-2	TGTGCCAGCAGCTTACCCCAAGGGTGGGTTAACACCGGGGAGCTGTTTTTT	CASSLPQGWVNTGELFF
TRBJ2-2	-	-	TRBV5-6	TGTGCCAGCAGCTTGGGCGCTCGAGGGGACACCGGGGAGCTGTTTTTT	CASSLGARGDTGELFF
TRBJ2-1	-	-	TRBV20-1	TGCTGTGCTAGGCCCAGAGTGGGGGGACTTTACAATGAGCAGTTCTTC	CCARPRVGGLYNEQFF
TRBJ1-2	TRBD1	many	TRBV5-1	TGCGCCAGCAGCAAGCCGACAGGGGGTCCCGAAGGCTACACCTTC	CASSKPTGGPEGYTF
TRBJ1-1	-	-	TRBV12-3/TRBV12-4	TGTGCCAGCAGCACTCGGATAATGAACACTGAAGCTTTCTTT	CASSTRIMNTEAFF
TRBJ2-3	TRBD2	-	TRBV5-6	TGTGCCAGCAGCTGGTACGTAGCGGGAGGTAGCACAGATACGCAGTATTTT	CASSWYVAGGSTDTQYF
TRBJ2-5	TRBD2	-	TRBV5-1	TGCGCCAGCAGCCCTGGGACTAGCGGGGGGTCCCAAGAGACCCAGTACTTC	CASSPGTSGGSQETQYF
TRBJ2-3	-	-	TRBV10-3	TGTGCCATCAGTGAGAGAGGGGCTACGCAGTATTTT	CAISERGATQYF
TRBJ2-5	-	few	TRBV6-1	TGTGCCAGCAGTGTCGGAAGCCGTGGGCAAGCGGCCCAGTACTTC	CASSVGSRGQAAQYF
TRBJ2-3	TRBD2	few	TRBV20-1	TGCAGTGCGGGGACTAGCGTAACAGATACGCAGTATTTT	CSAGTSVTDTQYF
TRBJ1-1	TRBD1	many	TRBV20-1	TGCAGTGCTACACGACAGGGGACACACACTGAAGCTTTCTTT	CSATRQGTHTEAFF
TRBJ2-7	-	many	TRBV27	TGTGCCAGCAAGGGGGGGGCTTGGGAGTACTTC	CASKGGAWEYF
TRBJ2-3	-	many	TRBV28	TGTGCCAGCAGTTCCTATAGCGGAACAGATACGCAGTATTTT	CASSSYSGTDTQYF
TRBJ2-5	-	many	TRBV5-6	TGTGCCAGCAGCTTTAGAGGGGGGGGAGAGACCCAGTACTTC	CASSFRGGGETQYF
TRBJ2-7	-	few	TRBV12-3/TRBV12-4	TGTGCCAGCAGTCCCCTCGGGGACACGAGCGAGCAGTACTTC	CASSPLGDTSEQYF
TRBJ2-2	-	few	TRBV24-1	TGTGCCACCCAGGGAGAGTACACCGGGGAGCTGTTTTTT	CATQGEYTGELFF